This T cell receptor (beta chain) derives from a study of T cells in women clearing cervical HPV infection. Across the whole study: Cases were women with histologically confirmed HPV16-related CIN3 or worse, including a couple of invasive cancers. Case blood was drawn when the lesion was first found; control blood after infection became undetectable.

Germline V gene data show CDR1 as LNHDA and CDR2 as SQIVND (reference sequence). The CDR3 is 14 residues long. After removal of 9 bases from V and 4 bases from J, the junction contained 5 bases not matched to a gene. Dot-blot hybridization genotyped cervical HPV amplified with MY09/MY11 PCR. Genomic DNA, averaging roughly 1,200 ng per sample, yielded TCR beta CDR3 via immunoSEQ. Only in-frame clones appear in the TCRdb table, and some are missing; sequencing was by immunoSEQ multiplex PCR. Across some 23,000 clones, the top ten clones capture over 7.5% of the sample. Worth noting for this clone: The CDR3 extends 3 residues past the end of the read, so its final part is completed from the germline J gene.

The chain recombines TRBV19 with TRBJ2-3; 12 nucleotides align to TRBD2. Source material: blood buffy coat. This clonotype was obtained from a woman between 18 and 75 years old with a cervical HPV16 infection that either progressed to CIN3+ or cleared (not recorded which). CDR3 DNA, as far as it was read: TGTGCCAGCCAGACTAGCGGGAGTTCAGATACG. It codes for CASQTSGSSDT. The whole CDR3 protein reads CASQTSGSSDTQYF.